This T cell receptor beta chain was found in a study of cytomegalovirus exposure and HLA in healthy donors (dated by TCRdb to the late 2010s). As for the study more broadly: According to an earlier analysis of 587 of the donors, 150 million to 200 million T cells yielded 117 million unique TCR beta sequences and about 300 Gb of sequence data. An early release covering roughly 640 HLA-typed donors comprised about 300 gigabases of sequencing data and around 80 million unique TCR sequences. The genetic ancestry cluster associated with self-reported Caucasian donors included around 76% of the roughly 400 genotyped donors. The aim of the study was to test whether cataloging public T cell receptors could identify signatures of past pathogen exposure. Using immunosequencing, the study profiled T cell repertoires from around 670 subjects and related those repertoires to cytomegalovirus serostatus. A separate validation cohort of 100 to 150 different subjects was used in addition to the roughly 700-subject first cohort. To predict cytomegalovirus infection status, the study brought together high-throughput TCR immunosequencing, statistical association of individual TCRs with disease status, and machine learning. To study patterns of TCR occurrence, a later analysis re-analyzed previously published TCR beta repertoires from 666 donors and added high-resolution HLA genotyping. Rather than drawing on any new phenotypic data, the later analysis identified candidate immune exposures from TCR beta sequences and the way those sequences occurred across donors. An earlier analysis of some 500 of the donors used high-throughput TCR beta sequencing to judge whether each TCR beta V gene segment behaved as functional or pseudogenic. Donor age, sex, ethnicity and CMV serostatus were compiled together with the repertoire data. A later genetic analysis used genome-wide SNP genotypes for about 65% of the roughly 700 donors, treating that subset as a discovery cohort. All discovery cohort repertoires had been generated on a single sequencing platform. Both class I and class II loci were covered by HLA typing, at four-digit resolution. The number of typed donors differed by locus: 629-630 for A, B, C, DRB1 and DQB1; 500 to 550 for DQA1; some 590 for DPA1; and some 450 for DPB1. Because of strong linkage in the cohort, roughly five DR-DQ haplotypes were treated as single units for association and clustering. Among some 410 genotyped donors of the cohort, an average of roughly 230,000 unique TCR beta nucleotide sequences was sequenced per donor, of which 15% to 20% were non-productive. Summary of the overall study and its limitations: In a later analysis, TCR association rates were found to vary across HLA loci, with the most associated TCRs seen for DRB1 alleles and the fewest for HLA-C alleles. A cluster of highly shared sequence variants was judged likely to represent a technical artifact of the sequencing pipeline. Some IMGT-functional V segments, including TRBV6-2 and TRBV6-3, could not be told apart with the 87-base-pair reads, so those segments were excluded. It was suggested by the authors that the approach could potentially be generalized to other disease states and immunological phenotypes. A further reported finding was that TCR beta sequences accurately predicted the HLA-A and HLA-B alleles for most subjects in the first cohort. In an earlier analysis of some 500 of the donors, most TCR beta V segments were observed in productive rearrangements about 90% or about 30% of the time, broadly matching IMGT annotations. Three of the identified cytomegalovirus-associated TCR beta chains were confirmed in vitro to be specific for cytomegalovirus antigens. The earlier analysis of around 600 of the donors excluded some 16 rarely observed V segments, including chromosome 9 orphons, because counts were too low. A later analysis reported that several top co-occurrence clusters appeared linked to parvovirus B19, influenza, CMV and Epstein-Barr virus. In a later analysis, some 17,000 TCR beta sequences were associated with specific HLA alleles at a false discovery rate of 0.05. Most TCR sequences were seen in very few donors, while some public TCRs were found in many individuals. Presence/absence analyses assumed roughly uniform sequencing depth across donors, an assumption that may not hold. In this cohort, only TCR beta chains were sequenced, and detectable features were limited by the absence of alpha or paired-chain data. A later genetic analysis associated a missense DCLRE1C variant with V-gene and J-gene trimming of TCR beta chains, and an independent cohort replicated the association. When HLA alleles, especially DR and DQ, strongly co-occurred, attributing TCR associations to individual alleles was difficult. Cytomegalovirus status was reported to be diagnosed by the classifier with high specificity and sensitivity in both the original and validation cohorts. A later analysis found that HLA-associated TCR beta chains were more clonally expanded and had lower generation probabilities than equally common non-associated chains. A later genetic analysis reported fewer N-insertions in productive TCRs among donors in an Asian-associated ancestry cluster than the approximately 700-donor mean. A later analysis found that most CMV-associated TCR beta chains appeared HLA-restricted, with HLA associations seemingly driven largely by CMV exposure. Because some donors lacked HLA typing at each locus, the association tests relied only on the typed subset. The only immune exposure information available for the cohort was CMV serostatus. In the study, some 180 TCR beta chains were listed as associated with cytomegalovirus. Correlated functional status among segregating V segments might reflect linkage disequilibrium, but an unknown experimental factor could not be ruled out.

The CDR3 holds 15 amino acids from the cysteine to the phenylalanine. Only the CDR3 region is kept as DNA, spanning 45 bases read in frame from base 1. CDR1 and CDR2 (SGHVS, FQNEAQ) derive from the germline V gene. The library was obtained by the immunoSEQ multiplex PCR assay. For the multiplex PCR, a mixture combining 60 forward primers for TCR Vbeta segments and 13 reverse primers for TCR Jbeta segments was used. A multiplex PCR assay on genomic DNA amplified the CDR3 region of rearranged TCR beta genes. The Illumina HiSeq System was used to sequence the amplified TCR beta libraries as 87-base-pair reads. Per the authors' processing: A later analysis tallied around 87 million unique TCR beta chains across the roughly 610 repertoires, and about 12 million of those chains were shared by two or more donors. To remove PCR and sequencing errors, raw reads were error-corrected and collapsed into unique sequences using a nearest-neighbor algorithm that merged closely related sequences. Alignment of CDR3 sequences to IMGT reference sequences was used to assign V, D and J gene segments. For a sequence to be retained, a match of at least six nucleotides was required to both a V gene segment and a J gene segment. A rearrangement counted as productive if the CDR3 had no stop codons and remained in frame with V and J, and every other rearrangement counted as non-productive. CDR3 was defined by IMGT convention, running from the second conserved V-encoded cysteine to the conserved J-encoded phenylalanine. In an earlier analysis of around 570 of the donors, sequences lacking an unambiguous match to a single V gene segment were excluded. An earlier analysis of a few hundred of the donors classified V segments as functional when productive rearrangements were above 56.7% and as segregating when the standard deviation between donors was above 5%. A statistical classification framework was developed to diagnose cytomegalovirus status using the catalog of TCR beta chain sequences. V and J gene assignment, in a later analysis, came from comparing TCR nucleotide sequences with IMGT/GENE-DB human TR gene sequences. Using the TCRdist pipeline, a later analysis assigned CDR3 sequences along with most-parsimonious VDJ recombination scenarios. In a later analysis, each TCR beta chain was defined by its CDR3 amino acid sequence together with its V-gene family, and reads lacking a unique V-gene family were excluded. A later analysis removed 500 to 650 highly shared, low-generation-probability nucleotide sequences to deal with suspected cross-contamination and a sequencing artifact. In a later analysis, a clonal expansion index for each public chain was calculated from normalized within-repertoire ranks of inferred template counts. Generation probabilities in a later analysis came from a VDJ recombination model fitted to out-of-frame rearrangements, and those results were checked against IGoR. A later analysis scored TCR-TCR, TCR-HLA and TCR-CMV co-occurrence with hypergeometric tests, applying a repertoire-size bias correction to TCR pairs. To estimate false discovery rates, a later analysis permuted the HLA or CMV assignments 20 times. In a later analysis, co-occurring TCRs were grouped using DBSCAN, with TCRdist sequence similarity added in when clustering inside HLA-allele-positive subsets. Repertoires with fewer than 30,000 or more than 120,000 public chains, plus five repertoires with anomalous nucleotide sharing, were excluded from co-occurrence clustering. Imported from immuneACCESS, the table was reduced by TCRdb to in-frame sequences with V and J called. These copies leave out some clones; in studies compared against another copy, an unresolved V gene accounts for under half, and the cause of the remainder is not known. V, J and clone size are taken as reported in that table, and D and trimming were inferred from the DNA itself. This sample holds around 160,000 clones; more than 60% were observed only once. The leading ten clones occupy 4.9% of the sample.

The cohort comprised fewer than 750 healthy bone marrow donors. All cohort members were sampled while nominally healthy, although unrecorded immune exposures were likely present. The donor was CMV seronegative and was included in the group of under 450 seronegative cohort members. A peripheral blood sample was provided by each donor, and peripheral blood mononuclear cells were used for TCR beta sequencing. Genomic DNA extraction from the blood cell samples was performed with the Qiagen DNeasy Blood Extraction Kit. Points on this clone: Its antigen remains undetermined. A read error may produce the germline difference seen at one junction end. This sample includes further DNA sequences coding for the same CDR3.

Sequencing input: PBMCs. This sequence uses TRBV7-8 and TRBJ2-7, with TRBD2 tentatively as D gene (6 bases match). The TCR was taken from a male donor in good health and CMV-seronegative. This receptor carries the CDR3 CASSLRAAGPYEQYF. The nucleotide sequence reads TGTGCCAGTAGCTTAAGAGCGGCGGGACCCTACGAGCAGTACTTC.